This T cell receptor beta chain was identified during a study of CD8 T cells in Susac syndrome. RNA was extracted with the RNeasy kit, and a quantity of roughly 0.5 to 1 ug was reverse transcribed using random hexamers. A single record per CDR3 protein comes from TCRdb applying MiXCR to the immunoSEQ multiplex PCR reads. The sample consists of some 260,000 distinct CDR3 sequences, 80% to 90% of them appearing once. Sequencing targeted TCR beta in blood CD8+ and CD4+ T cells. TEMRA cells were enriched by FACS, while CD8+ and CD4+ T cells were obtained through a negative isolation that was performed magnetically. The V gene lost 6 bases and the J gene lost 10 bases, with 13 bases spanning the gap. In germline, CDR1 is SNHLY, CDR2 FYNNEI. The CDR3 loop spans 12 amino acids.

V is TRBV2 and J is TRBJ2-1, with D tentatively TRBD2 (5 bases). What was sequenced was CD8+ T cells from PBMCs. The sequence was collected from a human donor with multiple sclerosis. CDR3 in DNA: TGTGCCAGCAGCCCTTCTAGCAGCGAGCAGTTCTTC. Its translation: CASSPSSSEQFF.